The 3 T cell receptor beta chains below all came from one sample that was sequenced in a study of T-cell memory formation after mild COVID-19 (dated by TCRdb to the early 2020s). The protocol used for the library was 5' RACE. The sequencer was an Illumina NovaSeq 6000. The raw public data were reprocessed by TCRdb itself: fastp quality trimming at Q25, MiXCR clonotype calling, in-frame beta chains only. Each CDR3 protein appears once, grouped with its most common genes and DNA. Here the sample has fewer than 650,000 distinct CDR3 sequences; 15% to 20% occur a single time. About 8.1% of the sample belongs to the ten largest clones. What was sequenced was PBMCs or a T cell subset sorted from them (not recorded which). The receptor source for this set is an adult woman who had mild COVID-19 (a few samples of this study predate the infection). The sample titles of this study are shuffled in the database, so cell type and time point are left out; the donor was told from shared clones.

The chain joins TRBV29-1 to TRBJ1-4; 7 bases are a match to TRBD1. Germline assignment: CDR1 SQVTM and CDR2 ANQGSEA. The junction had 6 bases not matched to a gene; V was cut back by 3 bases and J by 8 bases. CDR3 length equals 13 residues. CDR3 sequence: CSVDQGGMEKLFF. CDR3 DNA: TGCAGCGTTGACCAGGGGGGGATGGAAAAACTGTTTTTT.

This clonotype was detected a few times. The chain is built from TRBV11-2 and TRBJ1-1; D is undetermined. With 7 bases removed from V and 11 bases from J, the gap between germline ends came to 23 bases. The germline V gene has CDR1 SGHAT and CDR2 FQNNGV. The CDR3 extends over 14 amino acids. CDR3 region: CASTDGGDWAGAFF. DNA for the CDR3: TGTGCCAGCACCGACGGTGGAGATTGGGCTGGGGCTTTCTTT.

The V and J genes are TRBV25-1 and TRBJ2-1; weak D call: TRBD2 (5 bases). Trimming cost V 4 bases and J 12 bases, with 10 bases left between them. Germline CDR1 and CDR2: MGHDK and SYGVNS. The CDR3 length is 11 residues. CDR3 in amino acids: CASSGGLWQFF. The CDR3 nucleotides are TGTGCCAGCAGTGGAGGACTTTGGCAGTTCTTC.